A single sample gave rise to the 10 T cell receptor beta chains below, sequenced in a study of T cells after yellow fever vaccination. TCRdb re-analysed the 5' RACE reads in MiXCR, keeping a single row per CDR3 protein. Counted here are about 240,000 distinct CDR3 sequences, around 7% occurring once; the ten biggest clones make up approximately 0.85%. This sample comprised CD4+ T cells sorted from PBMCs, obtained 15 days after the yellow fever booster vaccination. These receptors were obtained from a man aged 25-40 years who received the YFV17D yellow fever vaccine.

The chain recombines TRBV6-5 with TRBJ2-4, with a possible D match to TRBD1 (5 bases). This CDR3 region has 14 residues. V was pared by 4 bases and J by 3 bases, with 10 bases between. Germline V gene data show CDR1 as MNHEY and CDR2 as SVGAGI. This CDR3 reads CASSSGSRKNIQYF. Written as DNA, the CDR3 is TGTGCCAGCAGTTCAGGGTCCCGCAAAAACATTCAGTACTTC.

This clonotype has more than one count but fewer than ten. The chain has TRBV3-1 and TRBJ2-2; D is uncertain. The CDR3 is made up of 16 amino acids. Germline CDR1 LGHDT, CDR2 YNNKEL (reference sequence). V dropped 5 bases and J dropped 0 bases, with 13 bases sitting between them. Here the CDR3 DNA reads TGTGCCAGCAGCTCCTACACGTTTTCGAACACCGGGGAGCTGTTTTTT. This sequence encodes CASSSYTFSNTGELFF.

The chain links TRBV27 to TRBJ1-4; D unclear. Trimming pared 5 bases from V and 4 bases from J, leaving 14 bases between. This CDR3 has 15 amino acids. Per germline, CDR1 MNHEY and CDR2 SMNVEV (reference sequence). Written as DNA, the CDR3 is TGTGCCAGCAGTGAACTCCGGACGGGTAATGAAAAACTGTTTTTT. Protein product: CASSELRTGNEKLFF.

This clonotype appeared many times. The rearrangement uses TRBV6-5 and TRBJ1-2; D call uncertain. CDR1 and CDR2 from the germline V gene are MNHEY and SVGAGI. The ends were cut back, 4 bases at V and 2 bases at J, with 8 bases in the middle. The CDR3 sequence is 13 residues long. The CDR3 here is CASSSWGNYGYTF. In DNA, the CDR3 is TGTGCCAGCAGTTCGTGGGGAAACTATGGCTACACCTTC.

J is TRBJ2-5 and V is TRBV18; tentatively, D is TRBD2 (6 bases). Germline CDR1 and CDR2: KGHSH and LQKENI. The CDR3 contains 15 residues. V was trimmed by 6 bases and J by 0 bases, leaving 14 bases between them. The CDR3 here is CASSLGGGNQETQYF. CDR3 nucleotide sequence: TGTGCCAGCTCCCTGGGGGGTGGCAACCAAGAGACCCAGTACTTC.

The chain joins TRBV11-2 to TRBJ2-5; 13 bases are a match to TRBD2. V shed 5 bases and J 5 bases; nucleotides not matched to a gene: 8. This CDR3 spans 16 amino acids. Germline loops: CDR1 SGHAT, CDR2 FQNNGV. CDR3 nucleotide sequence: TGTGCCAGCAGCCCAACAGGACTAGCGGGAGTCGAGACCCAGTACTTC. Protein: CASSPTGLAGVETQYF.

V and J are TRBV29-1 and TRBJ2-4; D is ambiguous. CDR1 is SQVTM and CDR2 is ANQGSEA in the germline V gene. CDR3 length equals 13 residues. V dropped 7 bases and J dropped 0 bases, with 10 bases sitting between them. The CDR3 is CSAKELAKNIQYF. DNA of the CDR3: TGCAGCGCCAAGGAGTTAGCCAAAAACATTCAGTACTTC.

This clonotype was seen repeatedly, ten times or more. The chain employs TRBV20-1 and TRBJ2-2, with TRBD2 matching over 7 bases. Per germline, CDR1 DFQATT and CDR2 SNEGSKA (reference sequence). J was trimmed by 3 bases and V by 1 base; bases with no gene match: 8. CDR3 length equals 16 residues. CDR3 loop: CSARVSGNKYTGELFF. The CDR3 coding sequence is TGCAGTGCTAGAGTGAGCGGGAACAAATACACCGGGGAGCTGTTTTTT.

Only a few counts were recorded for this clonotype. The gene calls are TRBV29-1 and TRBJ2-5; tentatively, D is TRBD2 (6 bases). CDR3 size: 15 residues. V was shortened by 7 bases and J by 4 bases, with 22 bases between the two germline ends. Per germline, CDR1 SQVTM and CDR2 ANQGSEA. Written as DNA, the CDR3 is TGCAGCGGCAGGCGGGACCCGGCGGTTGGAGAGACCCAGTACTTC. Translating gives CSGRRDPAVGETQYF.

Concerning this clonotype: One base away lies a much larger clone, so this may be a sequencing read error. The V call is TRBV20-1, the J call TRBJ2-3; no clear D gene. This CDR3 comprises 15 residues. Germline CDR1 is DFQATT and CDR2 is SNEGSKA (reference sequence). The CDR3 is CCAPDVAVGTDTQYF. The CDR3 nucleotides read TGCTGTGCTCCGGATGTGGCGGTCGGCACAGATACGCAGTATTTT.